Below, 5 T cell receptor beta chains from the same sample are listed, as sequenced in a study of T cell changes during pregnancy in multiple sclerosis. Clones were sequenced by immunoSEQ multiplex PCR, and TCRdb holds only the in-frame ones, with some missing. The sample carries around 80,000 clones, roughly 96% recorded once. The material was peripheral blood, obtained in the second trimester of pregnancy. All receptors derive from a female donor with multiple sclerosis, enrolled in a pregnancy study.

In this sample, this clone turned up a few times. V and J are TRBV5-4 and TRBJ2-5; the D gene is possibly TRBD1 (5 bases). This CDR3 spans 13 amino acids. Trimming took 0 bases from V and 3 from J, leaving 6 bases between them. CDR1 and CDR2 from the germline V gene are SGHNT and YYREEE (reference sequence). Here the CDR3 DNA reads TGTGCCAGCAGCTTGGACAGGAAAGAGACCCAGTACTTC. Its protein product is CASSLDRKETQYF.

The chain recombines TRBV7-8 with TRBJ2-2, with a tentative D call TRBD1 (5 bases). The ends were cut back, 1 base at V and 4 bases at J, with 7 bases in the middle. CDR3 length: 14 amino acids. Germline V gene lookup returns CDR1 SGHVS and CDR2 FQNEAQ. CDR3 nucleotide sequence: TGTGCCAGCAGCTTAGGCAGGGCCACCGGGGAGCTGTTTTTT. This gives the protein CASSLGRATGELFF.

CDR3 sequence (DNA): TGTGCCAGCAGCCAAGATGGGAGGGGAGAGACCCAGTACTTC. This sequence encodes CASSQDGRGETQYF. The chain couples TRBV4-2 to TRBJ2-5; 7 bases agree with TRBD2. The V gene's germline CDR1 is LGHNA and CDR2 YNFKEQ. This CDR3 region has 14 residues. The junction had 2 bases not matched to a gene; V was cut back by 0 bases and J by 4 bases.

V usage is TRBV27 and J usage is TRBJ1-2; 12 bases are a match to TRBD1. From germline, CDR1 is MNHEY and CDR2 SMNVEV (reference sequence). J lost 8 bases, V lost 2 bases, and 6 bases had no gene match. The CDR3 runs to 15 residues. The CDR3 coding sequence is TGTGCCAGCAGTTTACAAGGAGGGACAGGGGGCGGCTACACCTTC. It encodes CASSLQGGTGGGYTF.

The chain recombines TRBV7-9 with TRBJ2-3, with TRBD2 as a possible D gene (5 bases). Germline V gene sequence: CDR1 SEHNR, CDR2 FQNEAQ (reference sequence). This CDR3 comprises 14 residues. Trimming removed 3 bases from V and 8 bases from J, with 15 bases in between. This CDR3 is CASSLSLAGGTQYF. The CDR3 DNA is TGTGCCAGCAGCTTGTCGCTAGCCGGCGGTACGCAGTATTTT.